This paragraph covers one TCR beta chain sequence. The source of the sample is a study of blood T cell repertoires in COVID-19. Libraries were prepared by immunoSEQ multiplex PCR; TCRdb keeps only in-frame clonotypes and omits some of them. The repertoire has about 110,000 clones, roughly 79% of them found once; the top ten carry 16%. This CDR3 contains 13 residues. The germline V gene has CDR1 SGHNT and CDR2 YYREEE (reference sequence). Trimming removed 2 bases from V and 3 bases from J, with 5 bases in between. This chain uses TRBV5-4 with TRBJ2-2; D is ambiguous. Source material: peripheral blood. This TCR came from an elderly woman with active or convalescent COVID-19. CDR3: CASSLSDTGELFF. As DNA, the CDR3 is TGTGCCAGCAGCTTATCCGACACCGGGGAGCTGTTTTTT.